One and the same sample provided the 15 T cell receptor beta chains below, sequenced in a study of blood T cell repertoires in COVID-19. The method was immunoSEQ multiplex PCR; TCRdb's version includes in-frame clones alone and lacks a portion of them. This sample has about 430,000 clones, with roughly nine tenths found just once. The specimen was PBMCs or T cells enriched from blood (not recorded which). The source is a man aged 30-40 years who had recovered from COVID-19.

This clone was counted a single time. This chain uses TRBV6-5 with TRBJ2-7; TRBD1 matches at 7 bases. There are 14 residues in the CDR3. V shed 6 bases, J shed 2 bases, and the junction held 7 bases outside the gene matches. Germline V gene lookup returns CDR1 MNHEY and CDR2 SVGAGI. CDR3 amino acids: CASRPGGNTYEQYF. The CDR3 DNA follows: TGTGCCAGCAGGCCAGGGGGTAATACCTACGAGCAGTACTTC.

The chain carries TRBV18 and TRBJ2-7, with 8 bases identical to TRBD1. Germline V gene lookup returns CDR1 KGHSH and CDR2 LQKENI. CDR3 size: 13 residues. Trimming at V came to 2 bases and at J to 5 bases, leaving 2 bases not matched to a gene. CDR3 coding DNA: TGTGCCAGCTCACCAGGACAGGGAAACGAGCAGTACTTC. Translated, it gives CASSPGQGNEQYF.

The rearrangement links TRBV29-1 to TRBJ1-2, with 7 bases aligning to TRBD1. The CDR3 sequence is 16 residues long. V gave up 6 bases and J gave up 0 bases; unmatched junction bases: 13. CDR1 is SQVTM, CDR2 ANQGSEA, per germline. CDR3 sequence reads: CSVAPGQTTANYGYTF. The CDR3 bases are TGCAGCGTAGCCCCGGGACAGACAACTGCTAACTATGGCTACACCTTC. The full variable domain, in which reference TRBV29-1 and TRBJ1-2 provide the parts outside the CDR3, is SAVISQKPSRDICQRGTSLTIQCQVDSQVTMMFWYRQQPGQSLTLIATANQGSEATYESGFVIDKFPISRPNLTFSTLTVSNMSPEDSSIYLCSVAPGQTTANYGYTFGSGTRLTVV.

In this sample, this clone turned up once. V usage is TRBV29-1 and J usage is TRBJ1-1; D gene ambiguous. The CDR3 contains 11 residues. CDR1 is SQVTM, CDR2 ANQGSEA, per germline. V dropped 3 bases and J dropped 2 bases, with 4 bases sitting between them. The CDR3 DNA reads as TGCAGCGTTGAGGCAAACACTGAAGCTTTCTTT. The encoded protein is CSVEANTEAFF.

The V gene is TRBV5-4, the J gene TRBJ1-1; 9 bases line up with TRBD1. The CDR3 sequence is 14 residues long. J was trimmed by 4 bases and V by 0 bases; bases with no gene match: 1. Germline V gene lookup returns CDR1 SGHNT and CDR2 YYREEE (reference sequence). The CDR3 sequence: CASSLDRGLTEAFF. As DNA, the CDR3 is TGTGCCAGCAGCTTGGACAGGGGGCTCACTGAAGCTTTCTTT.

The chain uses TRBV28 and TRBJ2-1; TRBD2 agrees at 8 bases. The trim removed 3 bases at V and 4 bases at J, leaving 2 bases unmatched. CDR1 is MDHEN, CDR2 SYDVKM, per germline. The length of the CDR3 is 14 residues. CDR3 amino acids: CASSLREEYNEQFF. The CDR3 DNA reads TGTGCCAGCAGTTTGCGGGAGGAATACAATGAGCAGTTCTTC.

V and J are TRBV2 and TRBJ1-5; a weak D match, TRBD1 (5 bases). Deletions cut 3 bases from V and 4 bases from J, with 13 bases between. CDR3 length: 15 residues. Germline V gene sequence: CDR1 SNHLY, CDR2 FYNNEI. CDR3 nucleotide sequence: TGTGCCAGCAGTGAGTCTGGGGCTGGTAATCAGCCCCAGCATTTT. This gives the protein CASSESGAGNQPQHF.

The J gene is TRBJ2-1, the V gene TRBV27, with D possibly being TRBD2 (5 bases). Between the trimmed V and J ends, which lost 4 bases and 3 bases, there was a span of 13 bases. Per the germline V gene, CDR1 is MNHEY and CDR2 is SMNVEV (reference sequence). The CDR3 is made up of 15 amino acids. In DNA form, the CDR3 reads TGTGCCAGCAGTTACAACCCAGCGGACTACAATGAGCAGTTCTTC. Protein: CASSYNPADYNEQFF.

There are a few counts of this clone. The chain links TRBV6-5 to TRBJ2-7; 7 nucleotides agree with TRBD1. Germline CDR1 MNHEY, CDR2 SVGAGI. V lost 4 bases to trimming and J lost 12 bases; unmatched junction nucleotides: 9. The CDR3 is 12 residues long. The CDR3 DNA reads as TGTGCCAGCAGTTTAACAGGGGTTAGATGGTACTTC. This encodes CASSLTGVRWYF.

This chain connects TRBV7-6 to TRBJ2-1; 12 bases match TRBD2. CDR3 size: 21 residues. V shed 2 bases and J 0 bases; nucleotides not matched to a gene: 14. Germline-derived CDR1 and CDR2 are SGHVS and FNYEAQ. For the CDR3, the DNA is TGTGCCAGCAGCTTATTTCGCGGGGTAGGACTAGCGGGGAGCTCCTACAATGAGCAGTTCTTC. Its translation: CASSLFRGVGLAGSSYNEQFF. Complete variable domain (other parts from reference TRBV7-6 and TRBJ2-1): GAGVSQSPRYKVTKRGQDVALRCDPISGHVSLYWYRQALGQGPEFLTYFNYEAQQDKSGLPNDRFSAERPEGSISTLTIQRTEQRDSAMYRCASSLFRGVGLAGSSYNEQFFGPGTRLTVL.

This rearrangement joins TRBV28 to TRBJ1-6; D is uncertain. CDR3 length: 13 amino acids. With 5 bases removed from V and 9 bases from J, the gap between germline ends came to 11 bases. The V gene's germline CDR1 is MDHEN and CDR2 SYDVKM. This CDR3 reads CASSPVRVSPLHF. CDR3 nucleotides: TGTGCCAGCAGTCCCGTGCGGGTTTCACCCCTCCACTTT.

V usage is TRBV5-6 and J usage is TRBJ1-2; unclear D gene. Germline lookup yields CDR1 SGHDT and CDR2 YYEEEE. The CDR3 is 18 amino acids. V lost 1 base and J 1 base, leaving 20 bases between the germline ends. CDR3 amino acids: CASSLSLVGQVFNYGYTF. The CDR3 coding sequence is TGTGCCAGCAGCTTGTCTTTGGTTGGCCAGGTGTTTAACTATGGCTACACCTTC.

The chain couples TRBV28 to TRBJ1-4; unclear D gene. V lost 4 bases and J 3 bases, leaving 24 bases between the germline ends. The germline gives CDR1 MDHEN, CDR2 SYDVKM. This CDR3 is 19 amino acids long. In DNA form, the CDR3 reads TGTGCCAGCAGTTCAACCCAAGGCGGGCACGCTTACGCTAATGAAAAACTGTTTTTT. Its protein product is CASSSTQGGHAYANEKLFF.

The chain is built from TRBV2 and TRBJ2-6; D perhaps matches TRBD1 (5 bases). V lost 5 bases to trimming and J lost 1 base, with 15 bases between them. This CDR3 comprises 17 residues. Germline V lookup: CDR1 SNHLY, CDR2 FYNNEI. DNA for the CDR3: TGTGCCAGCAGTTTCGACAGAGCTACGTCTGGGGCCAACGTCCTGACTTTC. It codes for CASSFDRATSGANVLTF.

The CDR3 protein is CAWSAYRGSQPQHF. The CDR3 coding sequence is TGTGCCTGGAGTGCCTACAGGGGGAGTCAGCCCCAGCATTTT. The chain links TRBV30 to TRBJ1-5; 8 bases fit TRBD1. V dropped 1 base and J dropped 6; count of bases not matched to a gene: 5. Germline lookup yields CDR1 GTSNPN and CDR2 SVGIG (reference sequence). This CDR3 is built from 14 residues.